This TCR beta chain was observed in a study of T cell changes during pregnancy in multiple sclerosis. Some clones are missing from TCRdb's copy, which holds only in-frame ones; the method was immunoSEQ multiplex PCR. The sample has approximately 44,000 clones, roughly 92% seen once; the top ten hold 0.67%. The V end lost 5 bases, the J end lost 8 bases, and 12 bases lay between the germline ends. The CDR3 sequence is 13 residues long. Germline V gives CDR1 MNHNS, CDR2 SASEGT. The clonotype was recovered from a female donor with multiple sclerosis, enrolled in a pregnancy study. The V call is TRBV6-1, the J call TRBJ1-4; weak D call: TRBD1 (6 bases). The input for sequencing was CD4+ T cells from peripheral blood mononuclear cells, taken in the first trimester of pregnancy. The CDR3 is CASSRNREEKLFF. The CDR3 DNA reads TGTGCCAGCAGTAGGAACAGGGAGGAAAAACTGTTTTTT.